The sequence of this T cell receptor beta chain was determined in a study of blood T cell repertoires in COVID-19. For the study at large: PBMCs, B-cell-depleted T cells, or T cells provided the cDNA or gDNA that made up the material.

The CDR3 is 11 residues long. The V and J ends lost 7 bases and 6 bases respectively, with 7 bases between them. Germline V gene data show CDR1 as LNHDA and CDR2 as SQIVND (reference sequence). Libraries were prepared by immunoSEQ multiplex PCR; TCRdb keeps only in-frame clonotypes and omits some of them. The table shows over 95,000 clones, with about four fifths occurring only once. Sequenced: peripheral blood. The rearrangement uses TRBV19 and TRBJ2-1; D is ambiguous. This TCR derives from a human donor in a cohort sampled during active COVID-19. Here the CDR3 DNA reads TGTGCCAGTACGGAGCGCAATGAGCAGTTCTTC. Amino acid sequence: CASTERNEQFF. Complete variable domain (other parts from reference TRBV19 and TRBJ2-1): DGGITQSPKYLFRKEGQNVTLSCEQNLNHDAMYWYRQDPGQGLRLIYYSQIVNDFQKGDIAEGYSVSREKKESFPLTVTSAQKNPTAFYLCASTERNEQFFGPGTRLTVL.